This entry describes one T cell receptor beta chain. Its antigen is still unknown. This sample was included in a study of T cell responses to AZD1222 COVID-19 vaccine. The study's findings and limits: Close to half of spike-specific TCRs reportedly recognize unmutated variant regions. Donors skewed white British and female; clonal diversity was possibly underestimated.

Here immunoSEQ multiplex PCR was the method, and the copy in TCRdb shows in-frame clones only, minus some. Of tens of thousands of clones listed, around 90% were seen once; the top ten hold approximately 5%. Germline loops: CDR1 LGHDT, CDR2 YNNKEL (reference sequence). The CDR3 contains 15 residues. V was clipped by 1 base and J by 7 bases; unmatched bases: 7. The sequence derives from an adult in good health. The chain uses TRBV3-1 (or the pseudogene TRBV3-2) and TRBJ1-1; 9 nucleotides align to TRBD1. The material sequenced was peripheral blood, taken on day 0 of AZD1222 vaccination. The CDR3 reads CASSQGSQGANEAFF. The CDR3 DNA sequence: TGTGCCAGCAGCCAAGGATCACAGGGGGCGAATGAAGCTTTCTTT.